The 27 T cell receptor beta chains presented below share a single source sample, sequenced in a study of cytomegalovirus exposure and HLA in healthy donors. The PCR was carried out with 60 Vbeta primers and 13 Jbeta primers. Sequencing used immunoSEQ multiplex PCR; TCRdb keeps in-frame clones, though not all of them. The sample records roughly 100,000 clones, about 80% being singletons. Material: PBMCs. The receptor source for this set is a man younger than 45 in good health and CMV-seronegative.

This clone was detected a few times. The J gene is TRBJ1-1, the V gene TRBV7-9, with 8 bases identical to TRBD1. The CDR3 is 15 amino acids. The V gene's germline CDR1 is SEHNR and CDR2 FQNEAQ (reference sequence). J was trimmed by 1 base and V by 5 bases; bases with no gene match: 6. CDR3 in DNA: TGTGCCAGCAGCCACCCTGACAGGGGGAACACTGAAGCTTTCTTT. It encodes CASSHPDRGNTEAFF.

This clone showed up just once. V is TRBV4-3 and J is TRBJ1-2; TRBD1 is a possible D gene (5 bases). Germline CDR1 LGHNA, CDR2 YSLEER. The CDR3 loop spans 15 amino acids. The V end lost 6 bases, the J end lost 2 bases, and 16 bases lay between the germline ends. The CDR3 protein is CASSSQGGLNYGYTF. The CDR3 region has the DNA TGCGCCAGCAGTTCTCAGGGAGGCCTCAACTATGGCTACACCTTC.

The V and J genes are TRBV18 and TRBJ1-6, with 9 bases fitting TRBD1. Germline-derived CDR1 and CDR2 are KGHSH and LQKENI. Germline trimming cut 3 bases from V and 5 bases from J; bases unmatched to any gene: 2. The CDR3 is 15 amino acids. CDR3 residues: CASSPRQGDNSPLHF. CDR3 coding DNA: TGTGCCAGCTCACCTAGACAGGGGGATAATTCACCCCTCCACTTT.

The chain carries TRBV30 and TRBJ2-1; TRBD2 is a possible D gene (6 bases). This CDR3 contains 15 residues. V lost 0 bases, J lost 4 bases, and 13 bases lay in between. Germline CDR1 GTSNPN, CDR2 SVGIG (reference sequence). Here the CDR3 reads CAWSVGQGGYNEQFF. The DNA for the CDR3 is TGTGCCTGGAGTGTAGGCCAGGGAGGTTACAATGAGCAGTTCTTC.

This chain connects TRBV5-1 to TRBJ2-6; possibly TRBD1 for D (5 bases). The germline V gene has CDR1 SGHRS and CDR2 YFSETQ. The CDR3 consists of 14 residues. Deletions cut 0 bases from V and 9 bases from J, with 10 bases between. CDR3 sequence (DNA): TGCGCCAGCAGCTTGGGCGGACAAGACAACGTCCTGACTTTC. It is translated as CASSLGGQDNVLTF. Filled out from reference TRBV5-1 and TRBJ2-6, the complete variable domain reads KAGVTQTPRYLIKTRGQQVTLSCSPISGHRSVSWYQQTPGQGLQFLFEYFSETQRNKGNFPGRFSGRQFSNSRSEMNVSTLELGDSALYLCASSLGGQDNVLTFGAGSRLTVL.

The CDR3 here is CAWSTTGFEAFF. The CDR3, as DNA: TGTGCCTGGAGTACGACAGGGTTCGAAGCTTTCTTT. The chain carries TRBV30 and TRBJ1-1; 7 bases align to TRBD1. With V trimmed by 2 bases and J by 8 bases, 5 bases remained unmatched. Germline-derived CDR1 and CDR2 are GTSNPN and SVGIG (reference sequence). The CDR3 runs to 12 residues.

This clone was counted once. The chain is built from TRBV7-9 and TRBJ1-5, with D possibly TRBD1 on 5 matching bases. V gave up 8 bases and J gave up 8 bases, with 19 bases separating them. Germline CDR1 is SEHNR and CDR2 is FQNEAQ (reference sequence). This CDR3 is 14 amino acids long. CDR3 nucleotide sequence: TGTGCCAGCGGGTCGGGCCAGGGTGGCAAGCCCCAGCATTTT. Its protein is CASGSGQGGKPQHF.

CDR3: CASSRPGTGGGEQYF. The DNA of the CDR3 is TGTGCCAGCTCACGGCCCGGGACAGGGGGCGGAGAGCAGTACTTC. This chain links TRBV18 with TRBJ2-7; 12 nucleotides align to TRBD1. Germline V gene data show CDR1 as KGHSH and CDR2 as LQKENI. The trim removed 4 bases at V and 7 bases at J, leaving 8 bases unmatched. The CDR3 is 15 amino acids.

This chain uses TRBV7-9 with TRBJ1-5; D is unresolved. Germline CDR1 SEHNR, CDR2 FQNEAQ (reference sequence). The CDR3 contains 14 residues. The V end was cut by 4 bases, the J end by 0 bases, with 7 bases between. DNA of the CDR3: TGTGCCAGCAGCTCCCAGTATAGCAATCAGCCCCAGCATTTT. It yields the protein CASSSQYSNQPQHF.

About this clone itself: The junction departs from the called germline gene at one end, perhaps through a read error. This chain joins TRBV7-9 and TRBJ2-7; TRBD2 might be the D (6 bases). Germline assignment: CDR1 SEHNR and CDR2 FQNEAQ (reference sequence). CDR3 size: 13 residues. Here the CDR3 reads CSSSFPRRDEQYF. In DNA form, the CDR3 reads TGTTCCAGCAGCTTCCCCCGGAGGGACGAGCAGTACTTC.

This chain links TRBV5-1 with TRBJ2-7; D unresolved. Germline CDR1 reads SGHRS; CDR2 reads YFSETQ. The V end was cut by 0 bases, the J end by 0 bases, with 7 bases between. The CDR3 is made up of 14 amino acids. CDR3 sequence: CASSLDAASYEQYF. The CDR3 region has the DNA TGCGCCAGCAGCTTGGATGCGGCCTCCTACGAGCAGTACTTC.

V usage is TRBV28 and J usage is TRBJ2-7; D might be TRBD2 (6 bases). The CDR3 covers 16 residues. Trimming took off 6 bases at V and 0 bases at J, with 18 bases between the two ends. Germline lookup yields CDR1 MDHEN and CDR2 SYDVKM. The CDR3 loop is CASRQLGGRTSYEQYF. The CDR3 coding sequence is TGTGCCAGCAGGCAATTAGGAGGGCGGACCTCCTACGAGCAGTACTTC.

This clone was recorded once. The chain has TRBV7-5 and TRBJ1-3. TRBV7-5 is labeled a pseudogene. The CDR3 is 15 amino acids. DNA of the CDR3: TGTGCCAGAAGCCCCCCGGACGGGAATGGGGACACCATATATTTT. This sequence encodes CARSPPDGNGDTIYF.

V usage is TRBV30 and J usage is TRBJ2-3; TRBD2 agrees at 7 bases. Germline assignment: CDR1 GTSNPN and CDR2 SVGIG (reference sequence). The CDR3 is made up of 14 amino acids. The V and J ends lost 3 bases and 1 base, in that order; junction bases with no gene match: 4. CDR3 bases: TGTGCCTGGAGGCCCGCGGGGGGCACAGATACGCAGTATTTT. Translated, it gives CAWRPAGGTDTQYF.

This clone appeared a single time. The V gene is TRBV5-1, the J gene TRBJ2-1; the match to TRBD2 covers 10 bases. After removal of 6 bases from V and 7 bases from J, the junction contained 7 bases not matched to a gene. The germline V gene has CDR1 SGHRS and CDR2 YFSETQ. The CDR3 runs 14 residues. DNA of the CDR3: TGCGCCAGCACCCCCAGCGGGGGGGCGAATGAGCAGTTCTTC. Its protein product is CASTPSGGANEQFF.

This clone was detected once. The chain combines TRBV5-6 with TRBJ2-7; 8 bases are shared with TRBD1. Germline CDR1 is SGHDT and CDR2 is YYEEEE. This CDR3 contains 12 residues. Trimming removed 4 bases from V and 7 bases from J; junction bases left unmatched: 4. In DNA, the CDR3 is TGTGCCAGCAGCGGGACAGGCGGAGAGCAGTACTTC. It specifies CASSGTGGEQYF.

This clone was detected a few times. V and J are TRBV6-5 and TRBJ1-1; D remains ambiguous. V was clipped by 0 bases and J by 3 bases, with 11 bases between them. The CDR3 covers 15 residues. The V gene's germline CDR1 is MNHEY and CDR2 SVGAGI. The CDR3 DNA is TGTGCCAGCAGTTACTCAGAGGGATCGGACACTGAAGCTTTCTTT. Translation gives CASSYSEGSDTEAFF.

This clone was seen just once. This chain links TRBV5-1 with TRBJ2-7, with TRBD1 identical over 10 bases. This CDR3 region has 15 residues. V was pared by 4 bases and J by 5 bases, with 9 bases of the junction left unmatched. Germline-derived CDR1 and CDR2 are SGHRS and YFSETQ. CDR3 protein: CASSRTGQGRNEQYF. The CDR3 DNA reads TGCGCCAGCAGCCGTACGGGACAGGGGAGGAACGAGCAGTACTTC.

The table lists this clone with a few counts. The chain joins TRBV5-1 to TRBJ2-2; 8 bases line up with TRBD2. The V gene's germline CDR1 is SGHRS and CDR2 YFSETQ. The CDR3 spans 16 residues. The J segment lost 4 bases and the V segment lost 1 base, leaving 6 bases of the junction unmatched. The CDR3 sequence: CASSLTGGPGTGELFF. Here the CDR3 DNA reads TGCGCCAGCAGCTTGACGGGGGGGCCGGGCACCGGGGAGCTGTTTTTT.

V and J are TRBV5-4 and TRBJ2-7, with D uncertain. The V end was cut by 4 bases, the J end by 1 base, with 12 bases between. Germline CDR1 and CDR2: SGHNT and YYREEE (reference sequence). This CDR3 has 14 amino acids. The CDR3: CASSQGEGSYEQYF. The CDR3 DNA reads as TGTGCCAGCAGCCAAGGAGAAGGTTCCTACGAGCAGTACTTC.

This chain links TRBV4-3 with TRBJ2-7; 8 nucleotides line up with TRBD2. Germline V gene sequence: CDR1 LGHNA, CDR2 YSLEER. The CDR3 is made up of 16 amino acids. V gave up 0 bases and J gave up 4 bases; unmatched junction bases: 8. CDR3 in amino acids: CASSQDWSGGPYEQYF. CDR3 DNA sequence: TGCGCCAGCAGCCAAGATTGGAGCGGGGGTCCTTACGAGCAGTACTTC.

This chain uses TRBV18 with TRBJ2-7, with TRBD2 matching 8 bases. The junction had 5 bases not matched to a gene; V was cut back by 0 bases and J by 4 bases. There are 15 residues in the CDR3. Germline CDR1 reads KGHSH; CDR2 reads LQKENI. The chain's CDR3 is CASSPPMREEYEQYF. The CDR3 DNA sequence: TGTGCCAGCTCACCACCCATGCGGGAGGAATACGAGCAGTACTTC.

V is TRBV11-2 and J is TRBJ2-2; D is possibly TRBD2 (6 bases). The V gene's germline CDR1 is SGHAT and CDR2 FQNNGV. The V end lost 5 bases, the J end lost 6 bases, and 13 bases lay between the germline ends. The CDR3 runs to 14 residues. The CDR3 sequence is CASSTGGDAGELFF. In DNA, the CDR3 is TGTGCCAGCAGCACCGGGGGTGACGCCGGGGAGCTGTTTTTT.

CDR3 in amino acids: CSVYYPGLFTEAFF. The CDR3, as DNA: TGCAGCGTTTACTACCCTGGACTTTTCACTGAAGCTTTCTTT. This chain joins TRBV29-1 and TRBJ1-1; unclear D gene. The germline CDR1 and CDR2 sequences are SQVTM and ANQGSEA. V gave up 5 bases and J gave up 4 bases, with 17 bases separating them. The CDR3 has 14 amino acids.

V is TRBV28 and J is TRBJ2-3; D may be TRBD2 (6 bases). Trimming stripped 5 bases from V and 0 bases from J, with 15 bases between. Germline V gene sequence: CDR1 MDHEN, CDR2 SYDVKM. This CDR3 spans 16 amino acids. CDR3 sequence (DNA): TGTGCCAGCAGTCCTACCCAAAGCGGGAGCACAGATACGCAGTATTTT. Protein product: CASSPTQSGSTDTQYF.

This clone was found a few times. The rearrangement uses TRBV7-7 and TRBJ2-1; D not resolved. This CDR3 has 15 residues. The V and J ends lost 0 bases and 8 bases respectively, with 14 bases between them. Germline V gene data show CDR1 as SSHAT and CDR2 as FNYEAQ (reference sequence). DNA for the CDR3: TGTGCCAGCAGCTTAGCGGGCCTTTCACCCCATGAGCAGTTCTTC. The encoded protein is CASSLAGLSPHEQFF.

V usage is TRBV18 and J usage is TRBJ2-1; D gene unclear. Deletions cut 3 bases from V and 3 bases from J, with 6 bases between. The germline V gene encodes CDR1 KGHSH and CDR2 LQKENI. This CDR3 region has 13 residues. CDR3 protein: CASSPPNYNEQFF. In DNA, the CDR3 is TGTGCCAGCTCACCCCCAAACTACAATGAGCAGTTCTTC.